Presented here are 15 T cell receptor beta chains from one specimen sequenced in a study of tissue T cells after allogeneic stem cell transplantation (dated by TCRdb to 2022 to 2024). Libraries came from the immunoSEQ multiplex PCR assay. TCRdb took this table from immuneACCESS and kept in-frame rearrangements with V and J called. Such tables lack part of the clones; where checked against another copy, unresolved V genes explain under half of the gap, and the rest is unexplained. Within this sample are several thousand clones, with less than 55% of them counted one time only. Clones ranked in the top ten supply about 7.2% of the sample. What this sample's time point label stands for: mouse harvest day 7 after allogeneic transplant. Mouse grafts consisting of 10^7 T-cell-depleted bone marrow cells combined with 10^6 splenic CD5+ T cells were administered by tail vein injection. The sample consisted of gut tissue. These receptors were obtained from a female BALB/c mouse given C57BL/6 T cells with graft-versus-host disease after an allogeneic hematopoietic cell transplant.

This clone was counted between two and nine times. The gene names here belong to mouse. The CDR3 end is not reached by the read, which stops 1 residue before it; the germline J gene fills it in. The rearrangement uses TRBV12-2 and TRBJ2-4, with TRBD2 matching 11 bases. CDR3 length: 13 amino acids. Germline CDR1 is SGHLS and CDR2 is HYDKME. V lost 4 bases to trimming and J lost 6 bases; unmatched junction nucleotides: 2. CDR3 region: CASSRLGGNTLYF. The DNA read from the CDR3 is TGTGCCAGCTCCCGACTGGGGGGGAACACCTTGTAC.

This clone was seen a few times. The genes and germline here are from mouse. The sequenced CDR3 bases are TGTGCCAGCAGTCTGATCAATCAGGCTCCGCTT. Encoded protein: CASSLINQAPL. The entire CDR3 protein reads CASSLINQAPLF. The J gene is TRBJ1-5, the V gene TRBV26; no clear D gene. Read coverage stops 1 residue before the CDR3 terminus; the germline J gene supplies the remainder. CDR3 length: 12 residues. The germline V gene has CDR1 KGHPV and CDR2 FQNQEV (reference sequence). V dropped 2 bases and J dropped 7 bases, with 6 bases sitting between them.

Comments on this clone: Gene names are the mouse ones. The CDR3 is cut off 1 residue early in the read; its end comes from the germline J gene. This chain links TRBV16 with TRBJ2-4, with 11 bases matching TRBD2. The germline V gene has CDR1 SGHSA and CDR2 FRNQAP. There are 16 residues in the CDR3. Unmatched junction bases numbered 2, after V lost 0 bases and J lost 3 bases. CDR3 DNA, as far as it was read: TGTGCAAGCAGCTTAGAACTGGGGGGGCGCCAAAACACCTTGTAC. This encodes CASSLELGGRQNTLY. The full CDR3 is CASSLELGGRQNTLYF.

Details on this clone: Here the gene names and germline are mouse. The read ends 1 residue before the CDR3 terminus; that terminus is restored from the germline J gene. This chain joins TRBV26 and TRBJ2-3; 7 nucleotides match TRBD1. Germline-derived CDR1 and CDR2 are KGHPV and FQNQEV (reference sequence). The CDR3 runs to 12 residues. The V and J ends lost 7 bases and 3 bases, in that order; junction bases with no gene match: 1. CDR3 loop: CASNRGAETLYF. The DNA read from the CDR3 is TGTGCCAGCAACAGGGGAGCAGAAACGCTGTAT.

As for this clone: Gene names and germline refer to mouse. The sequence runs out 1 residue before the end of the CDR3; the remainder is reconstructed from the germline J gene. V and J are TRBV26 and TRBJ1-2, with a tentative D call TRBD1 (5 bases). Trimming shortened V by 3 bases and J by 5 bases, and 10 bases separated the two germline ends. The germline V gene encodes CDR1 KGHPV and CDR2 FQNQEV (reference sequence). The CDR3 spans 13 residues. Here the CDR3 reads CASSLAGRSDYTF. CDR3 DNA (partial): TGTGCCAGCAGTCTCGCAGGGCGTTCCGACTACACC.

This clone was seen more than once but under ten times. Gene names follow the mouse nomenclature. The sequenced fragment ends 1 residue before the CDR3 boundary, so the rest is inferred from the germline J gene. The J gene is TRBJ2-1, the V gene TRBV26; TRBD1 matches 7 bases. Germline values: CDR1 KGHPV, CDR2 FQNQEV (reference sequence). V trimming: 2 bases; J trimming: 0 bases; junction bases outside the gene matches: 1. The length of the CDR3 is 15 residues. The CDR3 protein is CASSLGTVNYAEQFF. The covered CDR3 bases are TGTGCCAGCAGTCTGGGGACAGTTAACTATGCTGAGCAGTTC.

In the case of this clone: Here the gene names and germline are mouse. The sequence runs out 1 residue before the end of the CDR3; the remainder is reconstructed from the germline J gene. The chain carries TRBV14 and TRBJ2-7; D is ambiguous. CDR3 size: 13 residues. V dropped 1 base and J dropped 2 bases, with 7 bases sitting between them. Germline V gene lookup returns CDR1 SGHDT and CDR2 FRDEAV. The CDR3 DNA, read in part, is TGTGCCAGCAGTTTCGTGGGCCCCTATGAACAGTAC. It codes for CASSFVGPYEQY. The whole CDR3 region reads CASSFVGPYEQYF. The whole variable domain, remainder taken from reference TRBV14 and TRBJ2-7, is EAGVTQSPRYAVLQEGQAVSFWCDPISGHDTLYWYQQPRDQGPQLLVYFRDEAVIDNSQLPSDRFSAVRPKGTNSTLKIQSAKQGDTATYLCASSFVGPYEQYFGPGTRLTVL.

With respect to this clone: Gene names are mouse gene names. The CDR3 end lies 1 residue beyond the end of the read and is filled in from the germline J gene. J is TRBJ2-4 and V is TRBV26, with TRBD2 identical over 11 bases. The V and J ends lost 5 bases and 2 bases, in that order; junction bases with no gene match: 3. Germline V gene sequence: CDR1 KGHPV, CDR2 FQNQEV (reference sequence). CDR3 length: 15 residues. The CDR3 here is CASSGLGGDQNTLYF. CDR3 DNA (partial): TGTGCCAGCAGTGGACTGGGGGGAGATCAAAACACCTTGTAC.

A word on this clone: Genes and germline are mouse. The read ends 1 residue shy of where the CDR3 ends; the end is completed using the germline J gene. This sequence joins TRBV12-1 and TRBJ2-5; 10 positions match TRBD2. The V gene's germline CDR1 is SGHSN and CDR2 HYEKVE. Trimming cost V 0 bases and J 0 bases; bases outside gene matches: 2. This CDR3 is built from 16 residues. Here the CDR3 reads CASSLIWGGNQDTQYF. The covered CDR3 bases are TGTGCCAGCTCTCTCATCTGGGGGGGCAACCAAGACACCCAGTAC.

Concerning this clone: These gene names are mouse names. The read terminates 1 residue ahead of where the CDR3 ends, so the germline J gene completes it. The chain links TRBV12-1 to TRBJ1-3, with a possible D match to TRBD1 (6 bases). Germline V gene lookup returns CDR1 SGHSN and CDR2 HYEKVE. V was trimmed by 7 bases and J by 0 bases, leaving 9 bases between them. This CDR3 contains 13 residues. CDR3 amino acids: CASVRGSGNTLYF. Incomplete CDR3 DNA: TGTGCCAGTGTCAGGGGTTCTGGAAATACGCTCTAT.

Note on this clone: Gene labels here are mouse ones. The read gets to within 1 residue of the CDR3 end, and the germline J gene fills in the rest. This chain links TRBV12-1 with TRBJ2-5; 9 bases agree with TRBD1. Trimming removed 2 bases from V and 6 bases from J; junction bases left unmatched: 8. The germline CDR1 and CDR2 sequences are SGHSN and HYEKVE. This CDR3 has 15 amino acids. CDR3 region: CASSQHRGRGDTQYF. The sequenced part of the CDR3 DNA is TGTGCCAGCTCTCAGCACAGGGGGCGCGGGGACACCCAGTAC.

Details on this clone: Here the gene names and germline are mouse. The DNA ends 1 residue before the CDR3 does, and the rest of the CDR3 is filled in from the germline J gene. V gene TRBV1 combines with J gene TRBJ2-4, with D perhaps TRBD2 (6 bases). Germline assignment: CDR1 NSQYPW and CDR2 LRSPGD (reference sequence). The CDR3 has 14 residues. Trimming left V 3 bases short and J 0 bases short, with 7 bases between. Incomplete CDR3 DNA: TGCACCTGCAGTGCCGACTGGAGTCAAAACACCTTGTAC. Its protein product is CTCSADWSQNTLY. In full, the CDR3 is CTCSADWSQNTLYF.

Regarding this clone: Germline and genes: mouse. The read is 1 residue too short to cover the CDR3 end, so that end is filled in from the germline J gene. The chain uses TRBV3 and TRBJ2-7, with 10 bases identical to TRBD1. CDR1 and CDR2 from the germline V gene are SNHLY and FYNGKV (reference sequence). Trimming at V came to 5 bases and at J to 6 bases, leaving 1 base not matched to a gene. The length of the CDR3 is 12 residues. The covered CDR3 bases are TGTGCCAGCAGCAGGGACAGGGGTGAACAGTAC. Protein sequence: CASSRDRGEQY. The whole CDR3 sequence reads CASSRDRGEQYF.

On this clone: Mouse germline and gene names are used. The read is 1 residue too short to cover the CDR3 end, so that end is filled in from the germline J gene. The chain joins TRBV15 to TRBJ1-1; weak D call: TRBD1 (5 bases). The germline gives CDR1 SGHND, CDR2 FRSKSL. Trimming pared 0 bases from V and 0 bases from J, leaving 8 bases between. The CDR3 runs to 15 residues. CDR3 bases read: TGTGCCAGCAGTTTAGCGGGGGTTGCAAACACAGAAGTCTTC. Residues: CASSLAGVANTEVF. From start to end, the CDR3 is CASSLAGVANTEVFF.

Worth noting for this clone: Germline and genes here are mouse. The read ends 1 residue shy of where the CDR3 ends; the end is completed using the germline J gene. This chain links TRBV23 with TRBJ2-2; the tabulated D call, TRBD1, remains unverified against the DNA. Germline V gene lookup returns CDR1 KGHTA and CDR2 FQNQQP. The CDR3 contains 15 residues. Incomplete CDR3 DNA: TGCTCCAGCAGTCAATCGAGGACAGGGGTCGGGCAGCTCTAC. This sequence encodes CSSSQSRTGVGQLY. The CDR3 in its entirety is CSSSQSRTGVGQLYF.